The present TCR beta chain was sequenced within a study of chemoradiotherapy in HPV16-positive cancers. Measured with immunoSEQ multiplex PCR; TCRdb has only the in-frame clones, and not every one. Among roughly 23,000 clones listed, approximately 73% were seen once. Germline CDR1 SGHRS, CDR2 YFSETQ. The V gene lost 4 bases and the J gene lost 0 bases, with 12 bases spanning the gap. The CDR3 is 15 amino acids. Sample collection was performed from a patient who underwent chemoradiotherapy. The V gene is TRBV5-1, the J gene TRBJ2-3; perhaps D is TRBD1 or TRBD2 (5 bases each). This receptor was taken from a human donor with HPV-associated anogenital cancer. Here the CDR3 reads CASSPGRISTDTQYF. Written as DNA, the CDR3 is TGCGCCAGCAGCCCGGGACGGATTAGCACAGATACGCAGTATTTT.